Listed here are 2 T cell receptor beta chains from one sample, sequenced in a study of cytotoxic CD8 clonotypes in ibrutinib-treated CLL. The repertoire was sequenced with immunoSEQ multiplex PCR; TCRdb's copy has only in-frame clones and lacks some. Found here are 150,000 to 200,000 clones, roughly 90% of them singletons; the top ten hold 3% to 3.5%. Sequenced here: PBMCs, sampled at disease progression, from a patient treated with ibrutinib. All receptors come from a human donor with chronic lymphocytic leukemia.

This clone was found a few times. This chain connects TRBV29-1 to TRBJ1-2; a weak D match, TRBD1 (6 bases). Germline V CDR1 and CDR2: SQVTM, ANQGSEA. This CDR3 region has 14 residues. Trimming stripped 2 bases from V and 1 base from J, with 11 bases between. CDR3 nucleotides: TGCAGCGTTGAAAGACGGGACATTAACTATGGCTACACCTTC. Its protein product is CSVERRDINYGYTF.

Written as DNA, the CDR3 is TGTGCCAGCAGCTTAGGAGGAACGGGGGCGGGCTATGGCTACACCTTC. It specifies CASSLGGTGAGYGYTF. The gene calls are TRBV7-9 and TRBJ1-2, with D tentatively TRBD1 (6 bases). Looked up from germline, CDR1 is SEHNR and CDR2 is FQNEAQ (reference sequence). The CDR3 runs to 16 residues. V gave up 1 base and J gave up 4 bases, with 16 bases separating them.